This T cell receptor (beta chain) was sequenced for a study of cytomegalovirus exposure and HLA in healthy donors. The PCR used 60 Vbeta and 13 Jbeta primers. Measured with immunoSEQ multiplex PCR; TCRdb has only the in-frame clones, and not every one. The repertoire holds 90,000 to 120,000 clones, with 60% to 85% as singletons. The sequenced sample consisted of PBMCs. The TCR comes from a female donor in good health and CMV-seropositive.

CDR3 region: CASSVRGTSGRRAYNEQFF. Here the CDR3 DNA reads TGTGCCAGTAGTGTCCGCGGGACTAGCGGGAGACGGGCCTACAATGAGCAGTTCTTC. The gene calls are TRBV19 and TRBJ2-1; TRBD2 matches at 14 bases. The germline V gene encodes CDR1 LNHDA and CDR2 SQIVND (reference sequence). This CDR3 is 19 amino acids long. The V gene end was trimmed by 5 bases and the J gene end by 2 bases; junction bases not matched to a gene: 11. The full variable domain, its missing parts supplied by reference TRBV19 and TRBJ2-1, is DGGITQSPKYLFRKEGQNVTLSCEQNLNHDAMYWYRQDPGQGLRLIYYSQIVNDFQKGDIAEGYSVSREKKESFPLTVTSAQKNPTAFYLCASSVRGTSGRRAYNEQFFGPGTRLTVL.